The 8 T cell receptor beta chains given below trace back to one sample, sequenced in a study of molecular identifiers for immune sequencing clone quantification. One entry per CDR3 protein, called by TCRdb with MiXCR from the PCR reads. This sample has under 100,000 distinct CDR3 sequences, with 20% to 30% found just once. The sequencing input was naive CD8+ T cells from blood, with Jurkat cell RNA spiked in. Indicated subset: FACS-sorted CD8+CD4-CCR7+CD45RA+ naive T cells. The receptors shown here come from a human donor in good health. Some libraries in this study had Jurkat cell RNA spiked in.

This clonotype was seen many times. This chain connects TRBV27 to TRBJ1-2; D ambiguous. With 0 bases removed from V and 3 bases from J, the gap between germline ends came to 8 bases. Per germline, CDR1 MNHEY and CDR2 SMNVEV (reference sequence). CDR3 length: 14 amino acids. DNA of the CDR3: TGTGCCAGCAGTTTATCTGCCCAGTACTATGGCTACACCTTC. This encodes CASSLSAQYYGYTF.

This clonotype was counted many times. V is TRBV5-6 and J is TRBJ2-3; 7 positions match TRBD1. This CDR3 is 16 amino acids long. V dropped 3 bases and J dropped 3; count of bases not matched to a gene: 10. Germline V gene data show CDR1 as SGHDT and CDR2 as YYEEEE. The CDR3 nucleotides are TGTGCCAGCAGCTCCCCGTCCAGGGGGACGACAGATACGCAGTATTTT. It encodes CASSSPSRGTTDTQYF.

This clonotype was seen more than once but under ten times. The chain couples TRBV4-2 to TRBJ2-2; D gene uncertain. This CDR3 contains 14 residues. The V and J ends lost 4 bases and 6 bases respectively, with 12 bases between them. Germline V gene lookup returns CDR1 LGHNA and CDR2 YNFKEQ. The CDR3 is CASSPPGLAGELFF. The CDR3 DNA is TGTGCCAGCAGCCCACCAGGTTTAGCCGGGGAGCTGTTTTTT.

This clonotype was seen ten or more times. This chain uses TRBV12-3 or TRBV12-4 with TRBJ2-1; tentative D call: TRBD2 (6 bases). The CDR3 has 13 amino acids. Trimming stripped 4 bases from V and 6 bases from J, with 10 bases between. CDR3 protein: CASSSAGSNEQFF. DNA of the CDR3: TGTGCCAGCAGTTCTGCCGGGAGCAATGAGCAGTTCTTC.

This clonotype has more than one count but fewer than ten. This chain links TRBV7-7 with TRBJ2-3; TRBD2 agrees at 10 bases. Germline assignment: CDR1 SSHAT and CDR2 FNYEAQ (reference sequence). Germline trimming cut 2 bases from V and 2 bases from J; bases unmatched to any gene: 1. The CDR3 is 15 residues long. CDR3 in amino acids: CASSLSGGDTDTQYF. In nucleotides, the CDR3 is TGTGCCAGCAGCTTAAGCGGGGGGGACACAGATACGCAGTATTTT.

CDR3 loop: CASSLGQDNNQPQHF. CDR3 nucleotides: TGTGCCAGCAGCTTGGGCCAGGATAACAATCAGCCCCAGCATTTT. This rearrangement joins TRBV5-6 to TRBJ1-5; D is unclear. The germline V gene encodes CDR1 SGHDT and CDR2 YYEEEE. The germline V and J ends were trimmed by 0 bases and 3 bases, with 10 bases remaining between them. This CDR3 has 15 residues.

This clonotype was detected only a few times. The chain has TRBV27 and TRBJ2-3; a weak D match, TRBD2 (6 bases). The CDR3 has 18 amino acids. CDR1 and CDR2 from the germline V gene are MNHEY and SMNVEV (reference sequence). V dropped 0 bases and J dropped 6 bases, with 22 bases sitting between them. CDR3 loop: CASSLSPGTQPRLDTQYF. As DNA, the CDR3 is TGTGCCAGCAGTTTATCCCCTGGGACTCAGCCCCGTTTGGATACGCAGTATTTT.

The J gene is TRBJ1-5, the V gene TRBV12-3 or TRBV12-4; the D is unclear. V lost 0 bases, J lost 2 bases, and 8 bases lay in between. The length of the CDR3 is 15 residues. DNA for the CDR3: TGTGCCAGCAGTTTAGCGTCGGCAGGCAATCAGCCCCAGCATTTT. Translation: CASSLASAGNQPQHF.